The clone carrying this T cell receptor (beta chain) was seen more than once but under ten times. What it binds is not known. The source of the sample is a study of beta chain features in type 1 diabetes. Study at large: Patients were similar to healthy donors in age and gender (as well as in cell yields). Study-wide results and limits: TCRB repertoires of naive, central memory and Treg cells appeared more similar among patients than among healthy donors. The study found fewer insertions and more deletions at VDJ junctions in type 1 diabetes patients. All four CD4+ subsets of Type 1 diabetes patients contained TCRB CDR3s that were moderately but significantly shorter.

All of the isolated RNA was reverse transcribed, so expressed TCRB transcripts were sequenced. Profiled with immunoSEQ multiplex PCR; TCRdb holds only in-frame clones, not every one. This repertoire shows 120,000 or so clones, roughly 15% found once; its top ten account for 2.3%. Sequencing was done on a sample of central memory CD4+ T cells from blood. The sequence was collected from a young man with type 1 diabetes.

This chain's CDR3 is CASSAPALGQYF. In DNA form, the CDR3 reads TGTGCCAGCAGTGCACCGGCCTTGGGGCAGTACTTC. The rearrangement joins TRBV28 to TRBJ2-7; D not certain. V dropped 5 bases and J dropped 9 bases, with 14 bases sitting between them. Germline lookup yields CDR1 MDHEN and CDR2 SYDVKM. The CDR3 consists of 12 residues.